This is a list of T cell receptor beta chains from one sample in a study of T cells after yellow fever vaccination. TCRdb re-called the 5' RACE reads with MiXCR, one entry per CDR3 protein. The data show about 340,000 distinct CDR3 sequences, around 12% seen once. This specimen was CD4+ T cells sorted from PBMCs, taken 15 days after the yellow fever booster vaccination. The receptor source for this set is a man aged 18 to 35 who received the YFV17D yellow fever vaccine. The CDR3 runs from the conserved cysteine through the conserved F or W. D genes are given only for firm matches. For some rows the clone size is stated as once, few or many, or as a class when expanded; others skip it.

TRBJ2-3,-,few,TRBV9,TGTGCCAGCAGCGTAGAGGGCTACCTCCCGGGAGATACGCAGTATTTT,CASSVEGYLPGDTQYF
TRBJ2-3,-,-,TRBV12-3/TRBV12-4,TGTGCCAGCAGCCAACCGGGTGATACGCAGTATTTT,CASSQPGDTQYF
TRBJ2-5,TRBD2,-,TRBV5-1,TGCGCCAGCAGCTTGAAAAGCGGGGGACAAGAGACCCAGTACTTC,CASSLKSGGQETQYF
TRBJ2-7,TRBD1,few,TRBV20-1,TGCAGTGCTGCGACAGGGGAAGCCTACGAGCAGTACTTC,CSAATGEAYEQYF
TRBJ2-4,-,many,TRBV20-1,TGCAGTGCTAGAACCGGGCTAGCCAAAAACATTCAGTACTTC,CSARTGLAKNIQYF
TRBJ2-1,-,few,TRBV4-3,TGCGCCAGCAGCCTCAACCAAGGGTCCTACAATGAGCAGTTCTTC,CASSLNQGSYNEQFF
TRBJ2-1,TRBD1,-,TRBV6-5,TGTGCCAGCGGACAACCCGGGACAGGGTTTTGGGAGCAGTTCTTC,CASGQPGTGFWEQFF
TRBJ2-5,-,-,TRBV5-1,TGCGCCAGCAGCGACCAGAGGGAGACCCAGTACTTC,CASSDQRETQYF
TRBJ1-2,-,-,TRBV20-1,TGCAGTGCTAGAGATCCCCCCTTAACTGGCTACACCTTC,CSARDPPLTGYTF
TRBJ2-5,-,-,TRBV7-9,TGTGCCAGCAGCTTAGAGTTCTCCGCCCAGGGAGTGGAGACCCAGTACTTC,CASSLEFSAQGVETQYF
TRBJ2-1,TRBD2,many,TRBV12-3/TRBV12-4,TGTGCCAGCAGTTTTTATGGACTAGGGAATGAGCAGTTCTTC,CASSFYGLGNEQFF
TRBJ2-3,TRBD2,few,TRBV24-1,TGTGCCACCAGTGATCCCCGGACTAGCGGGGGCACAGATACGCAGTATTTT,CATSDPRTSGGTDTQYF
TRBJ2-2,-,-,TRBV9,TGTGCCAGCAGCGTTAACAGGGGACTTACCGGGGAGCTGTTTTTT,CASSVNRGLTGELFF
TRBJ1-5,TRBD1,-,TRBV20-1,TGCAGTGCTAGAGTCCGGGACAGGGGGCTCTACAATCAGCCCCAGCATTTT,CSARVRDRGLYNQPQHF
TRBJ2-1,-,many,TRBV11-2,TGTGCCAGCAGACTGCGGCCTAGCTCCCCATTTGTGCAGTTCTTC,CASRLRPSSPFVQFF
TRBJ1-6,-,-,TRBV6-4,TGTGCCAGCAGTGTCCTCCTAAATTCACCCCTCCACTTT,CASSVLLNSPLHF
TRBJ2-1,TRBD2,few,TRBV4-1,TGCGCCAGCAGCCAAGTCCGGACTAGCGGGGGTGGCAATGAGCAGTTCTTC,CASSQVRTSGGGNEQFF
TRBJ2-1,TRBD2,-,TRBV7-3,TGTGCCAGCAGCCGCGGGGGTACGTCCTACAATGAGCAGTTCTTC,CASSRGGTSYNEQFF
TRBJ1-2,-,-,TRBV12-3/TRBV12-4,TGTGCCAGCAGTGCCCAGAGAACTGGAAGCTACACCTTC,CASSAQRTGSYTF
TRBJ1-1,TRBD1,few,TRBV12-3/TRBV12-4,TGTGCCAGCAGTTCACAGGGGTTCAACACTGAAGCTTTCTTT,CASSSQGFNTEAFF
TRBJ2-1,TRBD1,many,TRBV7-2,TGTGCCAGCAGCTGGGACAGGGGGGGAAATGAGCAGTTCTTC,CASSWDRGGNEQFF
TRBJ2-7,TRBD1,-,TRBV15,TGTGCCACCAGCAGAGATCTTACAGGGGCAGGTTCCTACGAGCAGTACTTC,CATSRDLTGAGSYEQYF
TRBJ2-7,TRBD1,few,TRBV12-3/TRBV12-4,TGTGCCAGCAGTTTAGTGGACAGGCCCCACGAGCAGTACTTC,CASSLVDRPHEQYF
TRBJ2-1,-,once,TRBV18,TGTGCCAGCTCACCAACGAAGGGGACCCAGTTCTTC,CASSPTKGTQFF
TRBJ1-1,-,few,TRBV28,TGTGCCAGCAGACTAACCCAGGCGACTGAAGCTTTCTTT,CASRLTQATEAFF
TRBJ1-2,TRBD1,-,TRBV3-1,TGTGCCAGCAGCCGGGACAGCAACCTCTATGGCTACACCTTC,CASSRDSNLYGYTF
TRBJ1-3,-,-,TRBV7-2,TGTGCCAGCAGCTTAGTGCAGGGCCAGCTTGGAAACACCATATATTTT,CASSLVQGQLGNTIYF
TRBJ1-3,-,few,TRBV5-1,TGCGCCAGCCGGGAGGAAAGCACCATATATTTT,CASREESTIYF
TRBJ2-3,-,few,TRBV29-1,TGCAGCGTTGAGGGCAGGACTCGCACAGATACGCAGTATTTT,CSVEGRTRTDTQYF
TRBJ1-3,-,few,TRBV4-3,TGCGCCAGCAGCCAAGACAGAACTGGAAACACCATATATTTT,CASSQDRTGNTIYF
TRBJ1-5,-,many,TRBV12-3/TRBV12-4,TGTGCCAGCTCCCTGTCCGCCACGGGTTCGGGGGGGATCAATCAGCCCCAGCATTTT,CASSLSATGSGGINQPQHF
TRBJ1-4,-,few,TRBV6-1,TGTGCCAGCAGTGTCTACAGGGACCCTAATGAAAAACTGTTTTTT,CASSVYRDPNEKLFF
TRBJ1-1,TRBD1,few,TRBV4-1,TGCGCCAGCAGCCGAGACAGGGGAGGAATGGCTGAAGCTTTCTTT,CASSRDRGGMAEAFF
TRBJ2-5,-,many,TRBV6-2/TRBV6-3,TGTGCCAGCAGACCGTGGACTGAGGAGACCCAGTACTTC,CASRPWTEETQYF
TRBJ2-5,-,few,TRBV11-3,TGTGCCAGCAGCTCGGTCCCGGGGGCTGAAGAGACCCAGTACTTC,CASSSVPGAEETQYF
TRBJ1-2,-,few,TRBV12-3/TRBV12-4,TGTGCCAGCAGTTTAATCCCCAGGGTATATGGCTACACCTTC,CASSLIPRVYGYTF
TRBJ2-1,-,few,TRBV14,TGTGCCAGCAGCCACGGTCTACTGGATGAGCAGTTCTTC,CASSHGLLDEQFF
TRBJ1-1,-,few,TRBV19,TGTGCCAGTGGTGGACGGCGGGAAGCTTTCTTT,CASGGRREAFF
TRBJ2-6,-,-,TRBV5-1,TGCGCCAGCAGCCCCGGGCCATCGGGTGGGGCCAACGTCCTGACTTTC,CASSPGPSGGANVLTF
TRBJ1-2,TRBD1,-,TRBV7-2,TGTGCCAGCAGCCTCAGGACAGGGACCACTAACTATGGCTACACCTTC,CASSLRTGTTNYGYTF
TRBJ2-1,TRBD1,few,TRBV19,TGTGCCAGTAGTATCGGGACAGGGGTCTATGAGCAGTTCTTC,CASSIGTGVYEQFF
TRBJ2-2,-,-,TRBV5-5,TGTGCCAGCAGCTTCGAAGGGGCGATCGGGGAGCTGTTTTTT,CASSFEGAIGELFF
TRBJ2-5,-,few,TRBV5-1,TGCGCCAGCAGCGATGGACAGACAGAGACCCAGTACTTC,CASSDGQTETQYF
TRBJ2-5,-,few,TRBV6-5,TGTGCCAGCAGTTACCGCTCCAATCGGCTGGGGAAGACCCAGTACTTC,CASSYRSNRLGKTQYF
TRBJ2-5,-,few,TRBV29-1,TGCAGCGTGTGGACTCGTGAGACCCAGTACTTC,CSVWTRETQYF
TRBJ2-2,-,many,TRBV7-3,TGTGCCAGCAGCTTTAGAGGGGCCGGAACCGGGGAGCTGTTTTTT,CASSFRGAGTGELFF
TRBJ1-5,-,few,TRBV6-1,TGTGCCAGCAGTGAAATGTCGGTTCCACTCGGTCAGCCCCAGCATTTT,CASSEMSVPLGQPQHF
TRBJ2-7,-,-,TRBV6-1,TGTGCCAGCAAGTGGGGAGTCCAGTACGAGCAGTACTTC,CASKWGVQYEQYF
TRBJ1-6,-,few,TRBV6-2/TRBV6-3,TGTGCCAGCAAGAATGGAGCGTTTCCCCTCCACTTT,CASKNGAFPLHF
TRBJ1-5,-,-,TRBV20-1,TGCAGTGCTAGATTTAAGGGGAGCAATCAGCCCCAGCATTTT,CSARFKGSNQPQHF
TRBJ2-3,TRBD1,many,TRBV7-3,TGTGCCAGCAGTTTCACAGGGGGTACGCAGTATTTT,CASSFTGGTQYF
TRBJ2-3,-,few,TRBV7-3,TGTGCCAGCAGCTTACGCTCCCCTAGCACAGATACGCAGTATTTT,CASSLRSPSTDTQYF
TRBJ2-7,-,many,TRBV5-1,TGCGCCAGCTGCTTCGGTTCCTCCTCCTACGAGCAGTACTTC,CASCFGSSSYEQYF
TRBJ2-5,TRBD2,-,TRBV7-7,TGTGCCAGCAGCCAAAACGGGAGGCAAGAGACCCAGTACTTC,CASSQNGRQETQYF